The sequence of this T cell receptor (beta chain) was determined in a study of shared clonotypes between healthy human individuals. Study conclusions and caveats: Memory subsets generally showed lower estimated richness than naive subsets.

A split of CD4+ cells into CD45RA+ naive and CD45RA-negative memory subsets was performed. The material for each subset, its genomic DNA, was split evenly across several immunoSEQ plates. Profiled with immunoSEQ multiplex PCR; TCRdb holds only in-frame clones, not every one. The sample has 2.3 million or so clones; over 90% are singletons. Trimming removed 5 bases from V and 11 bases from J; junction bases left unmatched: 18. This CDR3 contains 16 residues. Germline CDR1 reads LNHNV; CDR2 reads YYDKDF (reference sequence). As regards this clone: Its antigen is not known.

This clonotype was sampled from a man aged 18 to 35 in good health. Some clones in this sample may be carry-over from other donors' samples. The chain recombines TRBV15 with TRBJ2-4; 7 bases map to TRBD1. Specimen: naive CD4+ T cells from PBMCs. Specified subset: CD45RA+ positively selected. The CDR3 nucleotides are TGTGCCACCAGCGGGTCCCCGGGACAGATTGTGTTCGTTCAGTACTTC. Residues: CATSGSPGQIVFVQYF.